The clone carrying this TCR beta chain was seen once. Its antigen is as yet unknown. This sample stems from a study of a mutant IDH1 vaccine in newly diagnosed glioma. The wider study: Sex among treated patients split about 60% male, roughly 40% female; mean age was about 43 years. The earlier regimen, radiotherapy, temozolomide, or both, was most often both. Study conclusions and caveats: Among all patients, vaccine-induced immune responses occurred in approximately 93%.

This sample's time point: week 47, end of study. Every vaccine dose comprised 300 ug of mutant IDH1 20-mer peptide plus topical imiquimod. The table came from immunoSEQ multiplex PCR; TCRdb's copy has only in-frame clones and leaves some out. The profile shows around 100,000 clones, about 90% of them singletons. V lost 4 bases to trimming and J lost 4 bases; unmatched junction nucleotides: 6. This CDR3 region has 14 residues. Germline CDR1 SGHAT, CDR2 FQNNGV. The sequencing used PBMCs, collected from a glioma patient whose treatment included an IDH1 peptide vaccine. The TCR originated in a woman in her 50s with glioma. J is TRBJ2-7 and V is TRBV11-2, with 8 bases fitting TRBD2. The chain's CDR3 is CASSSLAGLYEQYF. The DNA of the CDR3 is TGTGCCAGCAGCTCCCTAGCGGGTCTGTACGAGCAGTACTTC.